This T cell receptor (beta chain) comes out of a study of CD8+CD57+ T cells in acquired aplastic anemia. Study-level background: Yields of DNA that came from sorted CD4+ and CD8+ cells averaged roughly 3.2 ug.

According to the study, genomic DNA was the template for TCR beta VDJ and CDR3 profiling. TCRdb recomputed calls from the reads with MiXCR, one row per CDR3 protein. The table records 150,000 to 200,000 distinct CDR3 sequences, roughly 50% of them present only once. Turning to this clonotype: Its antigen is unknown. Germline is not matched at one junction end, which may reflect a read error.

Looked up from germline, CDR1 is WSHSY and CDR2 is SAAADI. This CDR3 spans 15 amino acids. Study results and limitations: Between patients and controls, approximately 29 CD8+ CDR3 sequences were found in common.

The sequenced patients had an expansion of CD8+CD57+ cells seen by flow cytometry. Diagnosis of severe acquired aplastic anemia applied to all patients. The specimen was sorted CD4+, CD8+, or CD8+CD57+ T cells (not recorded which) from PBMCs. V usage is TRBV10-2 and J usage is TRBJ2-7, with 7 bases matching TRBD1. This TCR was sampled from a human donor with aplastic anemia. The CDR3 DNA reads as TGCGCCTGCAGTGAGGCGAACAGGGGACGGTACGAGCGGTACTTC. Translation: CACSEANRGRYERYF.